This T cell receptor (beta chain) was sequenced in a study of blood T cell repertoires in COVID-19. Study-wide context: The study drew acute and convalescent COVID-19 samples from the United States, Italy and Spain. In each case, the material was cDNA or gDNA derived from T cells, B-cell-depleted T cells, or PBMCs.

This CDR3 contains 8 residues. Germline assignment: CDR1 KGHDR and CDR2 SFDVKD. V dropped 12 bases and J dropped 13 bases, with 11 bases sitting between them. Original methodology: The authors estimated nucleated cell counts from reference gene primer amplification. Clones were read by immunoSEQ multiplex PCR, and TCRdb kept only the in-frame ones, dropping some. The DNA gave D and trimming, while V, J and clone size come from that table. The table shows about 180,000 clones, with more than 70% occurring only once. The source of this sequence is a woman in her twenties or thirties with acute or convalescent COVID-19. The specimen sequenced was peripheral blood. The rearrangement links TRBV24-1 to TRBJ1-2; unclear D gene. CDR3: CAPTGPTF. DNA of the CDR3: TGTGCCCCCACCGGTCCCACCTTC.